Below, one T cell receptor beta chain is given with its context. Its antigen is unidentified. The data are from a study of vaccination and CD4 T cells after COVID-19. Treatment defined: approximately 10-day PBMC culture with coronavirus spike peptide pools or control peptides (ViraFEST assay). CDR3 length equals 16 residues. Germline CDR1 is SGHVS and CDR2 is FQNEAQ. With 1 base removed from V and 5 bases from J, the gap between germline ends came to 15 bases. Cultured CD4+ T-cell DNA underwent Oncomine TCR Beta short-read sequencing. TCRdb independently ran MiXCR on the PCR reads; one entry per CDR3 protein. The sample has approximately 13,000 distinct CDR3 sequences; approximately 52% are singletons.

Source material: CD4+ T cells from blood, cultured in vitro. This clonotype was obtained from a human donor who had recovered from COVID-19. The chain couples TRBV7-8 to TRBJ1-5; D is unclear. CDR3 DNA: TGTGCCAGCAGCTTAGAGTCCCGGACTGTGCATCAGCCCCAGCATTTT. This codes for CASSLESRTVHQPQHF.